These 8 T cell receptor beta chains came from one sample sequenced in a study of type 1 and type 2 diabetes patients. PCR was run on genomic DNA. The TCR beta CDR3 region was amplified using 30 forward and 13 reverse primers. Each CDR3 protein is one row after TCRdb ran MiXCR on the multiplex PCR reads. The sample has 270,000 or so distinct CDR3 sequences, 45% to 60% seen once. Sequencing was carried out using peripheral blood mononuclear cells (PBMCs). These receptors all stem from a man aged 18 to 30 with type 2 diabetes.

The genes are TRBV10-1 and TRBJ2-1; D perhaps matches TRBD2 (7 bases). CDR1 is WNHNN, CDR2 SYGVQD, per germline (reference sequence). The ends were cut back, 3 bases at V and 10 bases at J, with 13 bases in the middle. There are 13 residues in the CDR3. CDR3 coding DNA: TGCGCCAGCAGTGAAGGGGGGGTTCAGGAGCAGTTCTTC. Its protein product is CASSEGGVQEQFF.

The J gene is TRBJ1-2, the V gene TRBV7-8; no definite D call. Germline-derived CDR1 and CDR2 are SGHVS and FQNEAQ. The CDR3 is 16 residues long. The V and J ends lost 1 base and 0 bases respectively, with 12 bases between them. Here the CDR3 reads CASSLEGGYSNYGYTF. Written as DNA, the CDR3 is TGTGCCAGCAGCTTAGAGGGCGGATACTCTAACTATGGCTACACCTTC.

The rearrangement uses TRBV15 and TRBJ2-3; TRBD2 might be the D (5 bases). This CDR3 contains 15 residues. Trimming removed 8 bases at V and 0 bases at J, with 15 bases between. Germline-derived CDR1 and CDR2 are LNHNV and YYDKDF (reference sequence). The CDR3 DNA reads TGTGCCACCTCCCGGACTCTTGCTAGCACAGATACGCAGTATTTT. Translation gives CATSRTLASTDTQYF.

This chain uses TRBV4-3 with TRBJ2-2, with D maybe TRBD1 (5 bases). This CDR3 has 19 amino acids. Per germline, CDR1 LGHNA and CDR2 YSLEER. Trimming took off 0 bases at V and 0 bases at J, with 17 bases between the two ends. This chain's CDR3 is CASSQEGYRTDTNTGELFF. The CDR3, as DNA: TGCGCCAGCAGCCAAGAAGGATACAGGACCGATACGAACACCGGGGAGCTGTTTTTT.

This clonotype showed up just a few times. The CDR3 DNA is TGTGCCAGTAGCGGGTTTGGGGCGGATACGCAGTATTTT. This sequence encodes CASSGFGADTQYF. V gene TRBV19 combines with J gene TRBJ2-3, with D possibly TRBD1 on 5 matching bases. The V gene's germline CDR1 is LNHDA and CDR2 SQIVND (reference sequence). There are 13 residues in the CDR3. V was trimmed by 6 bases and J by 6 bases, leaving 13 bases between them. The complete variable domain, with remaining parts taken from reference TRBV19 and TRBJ2-3, reads DGGITQSPKYLFRKEGQNVTLSCEQNLNHDAMYWYRQDPGQGLRLIYYSQIVNDFQKGDIAEGYSVSREKKESFPLTVTSAQKNPTAFYLCASSGFGADTQYFGPGTRLTVL.

About this clonotype itself: One junction end disagrees with the germline gene, perhaps due to a read error. The J gene is TRBJ1-6, the V gene TRBV7-9; D remains unclear. The length of the CDR3 is 15 residues. In germline, CDR1 is SEHNR, CDR2 FQNEAQ (reference sequence). The CDR3 nucleotides read TGTGCCAGCAGCTTAGGAGGGTCAGATAATTCACCCCCCCACTTT. It yields the protein CASSLGGSDNSPPHF.

The CDR3 here is CASSLGPGGRGEQYF. The CDR3 nucleotides are TGCGCCAGCAGCTTGGGTCCAGGGGGCCGGGGAGAGCAGTACTTC. The chain links TRBV5-1 to TRBJ2-7, with TRBD1 identical over 8 bases. V gave up 0 bases and J gave up 7 bases; unmatched junction bases: 9. CDR3 size: 15 residues. Per germline, CDR1 SGHRS and CDR2 YFSETQ.

The table lists this clonotype with a few counts. The J gene is TRBJ1-5, the V gene TRBV4-1, with 8 bases matching TRBD1. Trimming removed 1 base from V and 5 bases from J; junction bases left unmatched: 4. The germline gives CDR1 MGHRA, CDR2 YSYEKL. This CDR3 spans 15 amino acids. CDR3 sequence reads: CASSQVDREDQPQHF. As DNA, the CDR3 is TGCGCCAGCAGCCAAGTGGACAGGGAGGATCAGCCCCAGCATTTT.